Listed below are T cell receptor beta chains from one sample, sequenced in a study of shared clonotypes between healthy human individuals. TCRdb keeps only in-frame clones here, not all; method: immunoSEQ multiplex PCR. The sample includes approximately 840,000 clones, about 96% seen only once; the top ten take about 0.25%. Sequenced: naive CD8+ T cells sorted from blood. The origin of the receptors is a man between 25 and 39 years old in good health. Both conserved end residues are part of each CDR3. The order of the fields is V gene, D gene, J gene, clone size, CDR3 protein, CDR3 DNA. D genes are given only for firm matches. Some rows have no size entry. The others give once, few or many, or a class for an expanded clone.

>TRBV4-2|NA|TRBJ2-7|once
CASSQEGDNEQYF
TGTGCCAGCAGCCAAGAAGGGGACAACGAGCAGTACTTC
>TRBV14|TRBD1|TRBJ1-2|NA
CASSQVDVARDRFNYGYTF
TGTGCCAGCAGCCAAGTTGATGTGGCCCGGGACAGATTTAACTATGGCTACACCTTC
>TRBV29-1|TRBD2|TRBJ2-1|NA
CSAGRTSGRSEQFF
TGCAGCGCCGGGCGGACTAGCGGGAGGTCTGAGCAGTTCTTC
>TRBV7-9|TRBD1|TRBJ2-7|NA
CASSQQGAGEQYF
TGTGCCAGCAGCCAACAGGGGGCGGGGGAGCAGTACTTC
>TRBV10-3|TRBD2|TRBJ2-3|NA
CAISEFLGLAESSRSTDTQYF
TGTGCCATCAGTGAATTCTTGGGGCTAGCGGAGAGTTCCCGGAGCACAGATACGCAGTATTTT
>TRBV29-1|TRBD1|TRBJ2-7|NA
CSVEGLGQSSSYEQYF
TGCAGCGTTGAAGGTTTGGGACAGTCGAGCTCCTACGAGCAGTACTTC
>TRBV5-4|TRBD1|TRBJ1-2|NA
CASSSEAGGIDGYTF
TGTGCCAGCAGCTCGGAGGCAGGGGGTATAGATGGCTACACCTTC
>TRBV6-6|NA|TRBJ1-5|once
CASSYSRRDQPQHF
TGTGCCAGCAGTTACTCGAGAAGGGATCAGCCCCAGCATTTT
>TRBV7-3|NA|TRBJ1-6|NA
CASSLGGANSPLHF
TGTGCCAGCAGCTTGGGCGGTGCTAATTCACCCCTCCACTTT
>TRBV6-1|NA|TRBJ2-7|NA
CASSDPGQARLEQYF
TGTGCCAGCAGTGATCCGGGGCAGGCGCGGCTCGAGCAGTACTTC
>TRBV5-6|TRBD1|TRBJ2-7|NA
CASSYPGQEAYEQYF
TGTGCCAGCAGCTATCCGGGACAGGAAGCCTACGAGCAGTACTTC
>TRBV15|TRBD1|TRBJ1-2|NA
CATSRTPPSPGQGVYGYTF
TGTGCCACCAGCAGAACCCCACCATCCCCGGGACAGGGGGTCTATGGCTACACCTTC
>TRBV27|NA|TRBJ2-2|NA
CASSPQARYTGELFF
TGTGCCAGCAGTCCGCAGGCGAGATACACCGGGGAGCTGTTTTTT
>TRBV5-1|NA|TRBJ1-3|NA
CASSRRGSSGNTIYF
TGCGCCAGCAGCCGCAGGGGAAGCTCTGGAAACACCATATATTTT
>TRBV25-1|NA|TRBJ2-7|NA
CASSSPGLHYEQYF
TGTGCCAGCAGTTCCCCCGGACTACATTACGAGCAGTACTTC
>TRBV7-9|TRBD1|TRBJ2-7|NA
CASSLAGTGVYEQYF
TGTGCCAGCAGCTTAGCCGGGACAGGGGTTTACGAGCAGTACTTC
>TRBV27|NA|TRBJ2-6|NA
CASSLSGDYSGANVLTF
TGTGCCAGCAGTTTATCGGGGGATTACTCTGGGGCCAACGTCCTGACTTTC
>TRBV18|NA|TRBJ2-7|NA
CASSPAVKGDEQYF
TGTGCCAGCTCCCCGGCGGTGAAAGGCGACGAGCAGTACTTC
>TRBV5-1|NA|TRBJ2-1|NA
CASSLFLGSYNEQFF
TGCGCCAGCAGCTTGTTTCTGGGGTCCTACAATGAGCAGTTCTTC
>TRBV6-4|TRBD2|TRBJ2-5|NA
CASSGTSGRNSSEETQYF
TGTGCCAGCAGTGGCACTAGCGGGAGGAACTCTTCTGAAGAGACCCAGTACTTC
>TRBV5-6|NA|TRBJ2-7|NA
CASSAPDAYEQYF
TGTGCCAGCAGCGCGCCGGACGCCTACGAGCAGTACTTC
>TRBV7-3|NA|TRBJ2-7|NA
CASSLFPGSYEQYF
TGTGCCAGCAGCTTATTTCCAGGGTCTTACGAGCAGTACTTC
>TRBV6-5|NA|TRBJ2-5|NA
CASSRRWTEQETQYF
TGTGCCAGCAGTAGAAGATGGACGGAACAAGAGACCCAGTACTTC
>TRBV30|NA|TRBJ2-1|NA
CAWSAGSSYNEQFF
TGTGCCTGGAGTGCGGGTAGCTCCTACAATGAGCAGTTCTTC
>TRBV15|NA|TRBJ2-7|once
CATSRDDGGSVYEQYF
TGTGCCACCAGCAGAGATGACGGCGGGTCAGTCTACGAGCAGTACTTC
>TRBV13|NA|TRBJ1-2|NA
CASSSRGYGYTF
TGTGCCAGCAGCTCTAGGGGCTATGGCTACACCTTC
>TRBV5-1|TRBD1|TRBJ1-5|NA
CASGETGAPRSSNQPQHF
TGCGCCAGCGGGGAGACAGGGGCCCCCAGATCGAGCAATCAGCCCCAGCATTTT
>TRBV6-5|NA|TRBJ1-5|NA
CASSTGFHQPQHF
TGTGCCAGCAGCACAGGGTTTCATCAGCCCCAGCATTTT
>TRBV10-2|NA|TRBJ2-7|once
CASSLSDEQYF
TGCGCCAGCAGCCTTAGTGACGAGCAGTACTTC
>TRBV5-1|NA|TRBJ2-3|NA
CASSSRGGTDTQYF
TGCGCCAGCAGCTCTCGTGGTGGCACAGATACGCAGTATTTT
>TRBV27|NA|TRBJ2-3|NA
CASSLVAQEISTDTQYF
TGTGCCAGCAGTTTAGTCGCACAGGAAATTAGCACAGATACGCAGTATTTT
>TRBV10-1|NA|TRBJ2-1|NA
CASIPREKVYNEQFF
TGCGCCAGCATCCCCAGGGAAAAGGTTTACAATGAGCAGTTCTTC
>TRBV9|NA|TRBJ2-6|once
CASSPPPLGANVLTF
TGTGCCAGCAGCCCCCCCCCATTGGGGGCCAACGTCCTGACTTTC
>TRBV2|NA|TRBJ2-5|NA
CASSSRQGGETQYF
TGTGCCAGCAGCTCCCGACAGGGAGGAGAGACCCAGTACTTC
>TRBV28|NA|TRBJ1-5|NA
CASSFRGAGVFQPQHF
TGTGCCAGCAGTTTCAGGGGCGCAGGAGTCTTTCAGCCCCAGCATTTT
>TRBV11-2|NA|TRBJ2-3|NA
CASSPSDTQYF
TGTGCCAGCAGCCCCTCAGATACGCAGTATTTT
>TRBV7-6|NA|TRBJ2-1|NA
CASSPRFRSSYNEQFF
TGTGCCAGCAGCCCACGTTTTCGGAGCTCCTACAATGAGCAGTTCTTC
>TRBV5-4|TRBD1|TRBJ2-7|once
CASSLEGALSYEQYF
TGTGCCAGCAGCTTGGAGGGGGCCCTTTCCTACGAGCAGTACTTC
>TRBV10-3|NA|TRBJ2-3|NA
CAISGPSSTDTQYF
TGTGCCATCAGTGGACCAAGCAGCACAGATACGCAGTATTTT
>TRBV29-1|NA|TRBJ2-7|NA
CSVTYPGTYEQYF
TGCAGCGTTACATACCCAGGGACCTACGAGCAGTACTTC